The T cell receptor beta chain described here comes from a study of blood T cell repertoires in COVID-19. The overall study: Samples taken during acute and convalescent COVID-19 were collected in the United States, Italy and Spain. T cells, B-cell-depleted T cells, or PBMCs provided the cDNA or gDNA that served as material.

The cohort comprised adults aged 18 to 89 years residing in about two dozen US areas. Grouping used clinical history reported by participants in a survey and questionnaire. This CDR3 is built from 19 residues. The germline V gene encodes CDR1 SGDLS and CDR2 YYNGEE. The V gene end was trimmed by 0 bases and the J gene end by 0 bases; junction bases not matched to a gene: 9. Data came from immunoSEQ multiplex PCR; TCRdb stores just in-frame clones and leaves some out. The table shows roughly 250,000 clones, with around 85% occurring only once. The sequence was collected from a woman aged 40 to 50 with acute COVID-19. The V and J genes are TRBV9 and TRBJ2-1; TRBD2 agrees at 10 bases. The sample was PBMCs or T cells enriched from blood (not recorded which). The CDR3 bases are TGTGCCAGCAGCGTAGGTGGGCCTAGCGGGAGACCCTCCTACAATGAGCAGTTCTTC. Translated, it gives CASSVGGPSGRPSYNEQFF.